Below are 21 T cell receptor beta chains sequenced from a single sample in a study of cytomegalovirus exposure and HLA in healthy donors. This PCR relied on a set of 60 Vbeta primers and 13 Jbeta primers. TCRdb's table, derived via immunoSEQ multiplex PCR, lists solely in-frame clones and lacks some. Among 110,000 to 150,000 clones, 60% to 80% were seen once, and the ten largest hold about 1.7%. Sequencing input: PBMCs. These TCRs come from a woman in her 30s in good health and CMV-seronegative.

The chain employs TRBV15 and TRBJ2-6; no reliable D call. Germline V lookup: CDR1 LNHNV, CDR2 YYDKDF (reference sequence). V was cut by 3 bases and J by 2 bases, with 8 bases left in between. The CDR3 has 15 amino acids. The CDR3 loop is CATSRLPTGANVLTF. CDR3 nucleotides: TGTGCCACCAGCAGGCTTCCTACTGGGGCCAACGTCCTGACTTTC.

This chain joins TRBV5-1 and TRBJ2-1, with TRBD1 identical over 7 bases. The CDR3 runs to 13 residues. In germline, CDR1 is SGHRS, CDR2 YFSETQ. V was pared by 5 bases and J by 3 bases, with 2 bases of the junction left unmatched. In nucleotides, the CDR3 is TGCGCCAGCAGTCCAGGGGGCTACAATGAGCAGTTCTTC. This encodes CASSPGGYNEQFF. Using reference TRBV5-1 and TRBJ2-1 for the parts outside the CDR3, the full variable domain is KAGVTQTPRYLIKTRGQQVTLSCSPISGHRSVSWYQQTPGQGLQFLFEYFSETQRNKGNFPGRFSGRQFSNSRSEMNVSTLELGDSALYLCASSPGGYNEQFFGPGTRLTVL.

J is TRBJ2-7 and V is TRBV4-1, with a weak D call TRBD2 (6 bases). Germline values: CDR1 MGHRA, CDR2 YSYEKL. This CDR3 region has 13 residues. V was shortened by 3 bases and J by 3 bases, with 9 bases between the two germline ends. The CDR3, as DNA: TGCGCCAGCAGCCACGAGGGAGGCTACGAGCAGTACTTC. This codes for CASSHEGGYEQYF.

A word on this clone: The sample contains more than one DNA sequence encoding this CDR3. The rearrangement joins TRBV5-8 to TRBJ2-3, with 7 bases fitting TRBD2. The germline V gene encodes CDR1 SGHTS and CDR2 YDEGEE. The CDR3 is made up of 15 amino acids. Trimming removed 0 bases from V and 2 bases from J; junction bases left unmatched: 3. CDR3 DNA: TGTGCCAGCAGCTTGGGGGGGGGACTCACAGATACGCAGTATTTT. Translating gives CASSLGGGLTDTQYF.

V is TRBV11-2 and J is TRBJ2-7; D might be TRBD2 (5 bases). Germline-derived CDR1 and CDR2 are SGHAT and FQNNGV. This CDR3 is built from 11 residues. V lost 5 bases to trimming and J lost 6 bases, with 8 bases between them. The CDR3 protein is CASSKGGEQYF. The CDR3 DNA reads as TGTGCCAGCAGCAAAGGAGGCGAGCAGTACTTC. Full variable domain (remainder filled in from reference TRBV11-2 and TRBJ2-7): EAGVAQSPRYKIIEKRQSVAFWCNPISGHATLYWYQQILGQGPKLLIQFQNNGVVDDSQLPKDRFSAERLKGVDSTLKIQPAKLEDSAVYLCASSKGGEQYFGPGTRLTVT.

V gene TRBV5-4 combines with J gene TRBJ1-2, with 9 positions matching TRBD1. Germline V gene data show CDR1 as SGHNT and CDR2 as YYREEE (reference sequence). V was clipped by 5 bases and J by 4 bases; unmatched bases: 9. This CDR3 is built from 15 residues. The CDR3 region has the DNA TGTGCCAGCAGGTACCGGGACAGGGTGAGCTATGGCTACACCTTC. Amino acids: CASRYRDRVSYGYTF.

This clone was seen only once. The V call is TRBV29-1, the J call TRBJ2-7; D may be TRBD2 (7 bases). CDR3 length: 17 residues. V was pared by 6 bases and J by 5 bases, with 29 bases between. Per the germline V gene, CDR1 is SQVTM and CDR2 is ANQGSEA. In DNA form, the CDR3 reads TGCAGCGTGGGGGGGGAAAAGCTAAAAACAGGGTCAAACGAGCAGTACTTC. As protein: CSVGGEKLKTGSNEQYF.

V is TRBV19 and J is TRBJ2-5; possibly TRBD1 for D (6 bases). This CDR3 region has 15 residues. CDR1 is LNHDA and CDR2 is SQIVND in the germline V gene (reference sequence). Trimming removed 5 bases from V and 7 bases from J, with 20 bases in between. The CDR3: CASSSGSTGSGTQYF. The CDR3 DNA sequence: TGTGCCAGTAGTTCGGGGTCGACAGGCTCGGGGACCCAGTACTTC.

The chain has TRBV21-1 and TRBJ2-3; the D call TRBD2 from the table was never checked on the DNA. TRBV21-1 is assigned pseudogene status. The CDR3 length is 14 residues. This CDR3 is CASTSGGPPDTQYF. The CDR3 DNA follows: TGTGCCAGCACCTCGGGGGGCCCTCCGGATACGCAGTATTTT.

CDR3 DNA: TGTGCCAGCAGCTTGGGAGGCTCGTTAGGTCCCACCGTGGATGGCTACACCTTC. This encodes CASSLGGSLGPTVDGYTF. The V and J genes are TRBV5-6 and TRBJ1-2, with D unresolved. The CDR3 has 18 residues. The germline CDR1 and CDR2 sequences are SGHDT and YYEEEE. Trimming took 0 bases from V and 6 from J, leaving 24 bases between them.

Concerning this clone: At the DNA level, this CDR3 is encoded by other sequences in the same sample as well. The V call is TRBV9, the J call TRBJ2-5; 7 nucleotides line up with TRBD1. V shed 0 bases and J 2 bases; nucleotides not matched to a gene: 10. The CDR3 loop spans 17 amino acids. The germline V gene has CDR1 SGDLS and CDR2 YYNGEE. CDR3 sequence reads: CASSVGRDRGRQETQYF. The CDR3 DNA reads TGTGCCAGCAGCGTAGGAAGAGATAGGGGGCGTCAAGAGACCCAGTACTTC.

For this clone: Other DNA sequences in the same sample also yield this CDR3. The gene calls are TRBV30 and TRBJ1-3; TRBD1 is a possible D gene (5 bases). The CDR3 runs to 14 residues. The germline V and J ends were trimmed by 0 bases and 2 bases, with 8 bases remaining between them. Germline V CDR1 and CDR2: GTSNPN, SVGIG (reference sequence). For the CDR3, the DNA is TGTGCCTGGAGTGTAAGGGGTCCTGGAAACACCATATATTTT. This encodes CAWSVRGPGNTIYF.

This chain uses TRBV5-6 with TRBJ1-1; D remains ambiguous. The CDR3 length is 16 residues. The V end lost 3 bases, the J end lost 0 bases, and 15 bases lay between the germline ends. Germline CDR1 SGHDT, CDR2 YYEEEE. The CDR3: CASSSTPGYLNTEAFF. CDR3 in DNA: TGTGCCAGCAGCTCGACACCGGGATATTTGAACACTGAAGCTTTCTTT.

The chain employs TRBV4-3 and TRBJ1-2; D is undetermined. Trimming left V 0 bases short and J 6 bases short, with 14 bases between. Per germline, CDR1 LGHNA and CDR2 YSLEER. This CDR3 is 15 amino acids long. In DNA form, the CDR3 reads TGCGCCAGCAGCCAAGAGAGGATCGCTCGGGATGGCTACACCTTC. The encoded protein is CASSQERIARDGYTF.

The rearrangement uses TRBV15 and TRBJ2-6; 10 bases line up with TRBD1. V dropped 1 base and J dropped 1; count of bases not matched to a gene: 1. This CDR3 has 17 amino acids. Looked up from germline, CDR1 is LNHNV and CDR2 is YYDKDF (reference sequence). CDR3: CATSRGDRGSGANVLTF. CDR3 nucleotides: TGTGCCACCAGCAGAGGGGACAGGGGATCTGGGGCCAACGTCCTGACTTTC.

The chain has TRBV27 and TRBJ2-7, with TRBD1 matching over 11 bases. With 3 bases clipped from V and 2 bases from J, the junction kept 3 bases outside the gene matches. Germline V gene data show CDR1 as MNHEY and CDR2 as SMNVEV (reference sequence). The length of the CDR3 is 15 residues. Here the CDR3 DNA reads TGTGCCAGCAGTTTGGGACAGGGGGGGGCCTACGAGCAGTACTTC. It encodes CASSLGQGGAYEQYF.

This chain links TRBV5-1 with TRBJ1-1; TRBD1 agrees at 7 bases. The V and J ends lost 8 bases and 3 bases, in that order; junction bases with no gene match: 7. The CDR3 loop spans 13 amino acids. Germline-derived CDR1 and CDR2 are SGHRS and YFSETQ. CDR3 region: CASKGQKHTEAFF. CDR3 DNA: TGCGCCAGTAAGGGACAGAAGCACACTGAAGCTTTCTTT.

CDR3 nucleotide sequence: TGTGCCAGCAGCCGCTCCGGACAGGGGGCCAAAAACATTCAGTACTTC. Its protein product is CASSRSGQGAKNIQYF. The chain recombines TRBV5-4 with TRBJ2-4; TRBD1 aligns across 9 bases. The CDR3 sequence is 16 residues long. Germline V gene data show CDR1 as SGHNT and CDR2 as YYREEE (reference sequence). The junction had 6 bases not matched to a gene; V was cut back by 4 bases and J by 1 base.

The CDR3 region is CASSVDIEQFF. The CDR3 region has the DNA TGTGCCAGCAGCGTCGACATTGAGCAGTTCTTC. The chain joins TRBV5-4 to TRBJ2-1; D is unresolved. CDR3 size: 11 residues. The germline CDR1 and CDR2 sequences are SGHNT and YYREEE (reference sequence). Between the trimmed V and J ends, which lost 4 bases and 9 bases, there was a span of 8 bases.

This clone occurred a few times. The gene calls are TRBV7-2 and TRBJ1-5, with TRBD1 as a possible D gene (5 bases). V gave up 2 bases and J gave up 2 bases, with 7 bases separating them. The germline V gene encodes CDR1 SGHTA and CDR2 FQGNSA. This CDR3 spans 14 amino acids. The CDR3 is CASSLIGGNQPQHF. The DNA of the CDR3 is TGTGCCAGCAGCTTAATAGGGGGCAATCAGCCCCAGCATTTT.

The CDR3 here is CASSLNRNYGYTF. The CDR3 coding sequence is TGCGCCAGCAGCTTGAACAGGAACTATGGCTACACCTTC. The V gene is TRBV5-1, the J gene TRBJ1-2; the D gene is possibly TRBD1 (5 bases). Germline assignment: CDR1 SGHRS and CDR2 YFSETQ. Trimming left V 1 base short and J 2 bases short, with 6 bases between. The CDR3 length is 13 residues.